The sequence of this T cell receptor beta chain was determined in a study of T cells in Graves' hyperthyroidism and ophthalmopathy. There are 16 residues in the CDR3. V shed 0 bases and J 3 bases; nucleotides not matched to a gene: 0. The V gene's germline CDR1 is LGHNT and CDR2 FRNRAP. This clonotype was recorded at least ten times. The target antigen is unknown. The CDR3 regions of TCR beta were amplified from RNA transcripts. The HTBI primer set was used in a first-round RT-PCR of the TCR CDR3. TCRdb re-called the multiplex PCR reads through MiXCR, storing one row per CDR3 protein. Of some 770,000 distinct CDR3 sequences listed, roughly 15% are singletons. Findings of the study overall: Ophthalmopathy was identified by the model a median around 5.9 months ahead of onset.

The material sequenced was blood. The chain employs TRBV12-5 and TRBJ2-2; 11 positions match TRBD2. This receptor was identified in a man aged 18 to 35 with Graves' hyperthyroidism. CDR3 bases: TGTGCTAGTGGTTTGGTACTAGCGGGAGACACCGGGGAGCTGTTTTTT. Its translation: CASGLVLAGDTGELFF.